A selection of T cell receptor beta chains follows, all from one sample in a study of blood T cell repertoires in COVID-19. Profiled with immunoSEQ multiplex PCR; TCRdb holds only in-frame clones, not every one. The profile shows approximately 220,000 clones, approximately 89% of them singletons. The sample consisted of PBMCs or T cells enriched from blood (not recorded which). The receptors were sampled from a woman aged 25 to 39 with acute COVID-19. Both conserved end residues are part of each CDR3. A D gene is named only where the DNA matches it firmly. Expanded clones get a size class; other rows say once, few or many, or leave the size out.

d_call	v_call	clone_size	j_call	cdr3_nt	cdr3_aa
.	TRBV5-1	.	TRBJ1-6	TGCGCCAGCAGCTTGGGCGCGACAGACGCACCCCTCCACTTT	CASSLGATDAPLHF
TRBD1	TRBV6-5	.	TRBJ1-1	TGTGCCAGCAGTTACCAACCGACAGGGGGCTACACTGAAGCTTTCTTT	CASSYQPTGGYTEAFF
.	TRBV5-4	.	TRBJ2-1	TGTGCCAGCAGCCCAGGATACGGGGGAATCCTTTCCTACAATGAGCAGTTCTTC	CASSPGYGGILSYNEQFF
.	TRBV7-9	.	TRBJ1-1	TGTGCCAGCAGCGCAGGGTCAGGTTGGTACACTGAAGCTTTCTTT	CASSAGSGWYTEAFF
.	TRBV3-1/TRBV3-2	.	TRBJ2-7	TGTGCCAGCAGCCAAGATAACTTCTACGAGCAGTACTTC	CASSQDNFYEQYF
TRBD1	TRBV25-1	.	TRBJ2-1	TGTGCCAGCAGTCCCAGGGGGCCCTACAATGAGCAGTTCTTC	CASSPRGPYNEQFF
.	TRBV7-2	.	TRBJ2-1	TGTGCCAGCAGCTTACGTTGGGTGGCGGGTGAGCAGTTCTTC	CASSLRWVAGEQFF
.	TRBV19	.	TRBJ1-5	TGTGCCAGTACAGGGTACAATCAGCCCCAGCATTTT	CASTGYNQPQHF
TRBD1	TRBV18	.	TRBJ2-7	TGTGCCAGCTCACCCTCCAGGGACAGGGTTGCCGAGCAGTACTTC	CASSPSRDRVAEQYF
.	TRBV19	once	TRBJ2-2	TGTGCCAGTAGCCCCGTACGGGGGACCGGGGAGCTGTTTTTT	CASSPVRGTGELFF
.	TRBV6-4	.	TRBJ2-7	TGTGCCAGCAGTGAAACAGTTGACTACGAGCAGTACTTC	CASSETVDYEQYF
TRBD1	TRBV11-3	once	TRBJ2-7	TGTGCCAGCAGCCCAGACAGGGGGAAAGGCGAGCAGTACTTC	CASSPDRGKGEQYF
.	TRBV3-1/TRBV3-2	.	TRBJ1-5	TGTGCCAGCAGCCAAGGACAGGTTAGTCAGCCCCAGCATTTT	CASSQGQVSQPQHF
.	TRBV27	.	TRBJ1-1	TGTGCCAGCAGTTTAACGGGTGGGAACACTGAAGCTTTCTTT	CASSLTGGNTEAFF
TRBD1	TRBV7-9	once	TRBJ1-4	TGTGCCAGCAGCCTCCCCGGGACAGATAATGAAAAACTGTTTTTT	CASSLPGTDNEKLFF
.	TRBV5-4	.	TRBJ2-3	TGTGCCAGCAGCTCGGACAGTACAGAGTCAGATACGCAGTATTTT	CASSSDSTESDTQYF
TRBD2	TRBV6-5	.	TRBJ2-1	TGTGCCAGCACCCAGGGACTAGCGACCTACAATGAGCAGTTCTTC	CASTQGLATYNEQFF
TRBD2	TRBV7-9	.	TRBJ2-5	TGTGCCAGCAGCTTATTGGGAACGGGGACTAGCGGGAAAGAGACCCAGTACTTC	CASSLLGTGTSGKETQYF
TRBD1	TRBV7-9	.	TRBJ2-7	TGTGCCAGCAGCGCATCGGGACAGGCCAAACTCGAGCAGTACTTC	CASSASGQAKLEQYF
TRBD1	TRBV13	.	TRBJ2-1	TGTGCCAGCAGCTTAGAGCATGGGGCCGGGACAGACTACAATGAGCAGTTCTTC	CASSLEHGAGTDYNEQFF
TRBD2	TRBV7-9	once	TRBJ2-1	TGTGCCAGCAGCCTGACTAGCGGGGGGTCCTGGGAGCAGTTCTTC	CASSLTSGGSWEQFF